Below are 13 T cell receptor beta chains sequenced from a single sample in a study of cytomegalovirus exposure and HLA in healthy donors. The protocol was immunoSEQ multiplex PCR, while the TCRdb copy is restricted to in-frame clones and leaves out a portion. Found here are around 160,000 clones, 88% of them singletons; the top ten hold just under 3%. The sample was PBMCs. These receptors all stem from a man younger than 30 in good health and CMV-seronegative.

CDR3 sequence: CASRITGTGGQEQFF. The DNA of the CDR3 is TGTGCCAGCCGAATTACCGGGACAGGGGGTCAGGAGCAGTTCTTC. V usage is TRBV27 and J usage is TRBJ2-1; TRBD1 agrees at 11 bases. The CDR3 sequence is 15 residues long. Germline trimming cut 8 bases from V and 10 bases from J; bases unmatched to any gene: 13. CDR1 MNHEY and CDR2 SMNVEV come from the germline V gene (reference sequence).

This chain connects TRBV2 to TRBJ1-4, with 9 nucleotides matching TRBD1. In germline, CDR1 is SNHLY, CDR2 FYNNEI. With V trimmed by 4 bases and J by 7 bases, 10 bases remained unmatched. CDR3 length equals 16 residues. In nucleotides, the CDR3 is TGTGCCAGCAGTGCATACAGGGGGCTAGGGGTTGAAAAACTGTTTTTT. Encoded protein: CASSAYRGLGVEKLFF.

CDR3 coding DNA: TGTGCCAGCAGCTCATTAGCGGGAGGGGGCTTGGGTGAGCAGTTCTTC. Amino acids: CASSSLAGGGLGEQFF. J is TRBJ2-1 and V is TRBV11-2, with 11 positions matching TRBD2. CDR3 length equals 16 residues. Germline V CDR1 and CDR2: SGHAT, FQNNGV. V was pared by 4 bases and J by 9 bases, with 11 bases of the junction left unmatched. Drawing the rest from reference TRBV11-2 and TRBJ2-1, the complete variable domain is EAGVAQSPRYKIIEKRQSVAFWCNPISGHATLYWYQQILGQGPKLLIQFQNNGVVDDSQLPKDRFSAERLKGVDSTLKIQPAKLEDSAVYLCASSSLAGGGLGEQFFGPGTRLTVL.

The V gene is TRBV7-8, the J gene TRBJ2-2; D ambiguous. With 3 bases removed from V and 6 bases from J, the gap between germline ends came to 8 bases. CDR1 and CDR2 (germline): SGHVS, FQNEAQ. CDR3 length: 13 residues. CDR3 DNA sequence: TGTGCCAGCAGCTTCTTGGGCCCCGGGGAGCTGTTTTTT. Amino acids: CASSFLGPGELFF.

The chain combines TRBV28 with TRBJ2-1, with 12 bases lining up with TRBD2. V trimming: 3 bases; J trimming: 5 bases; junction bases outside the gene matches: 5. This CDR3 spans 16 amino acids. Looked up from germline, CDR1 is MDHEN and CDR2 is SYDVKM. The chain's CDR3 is CASSFQTSGSHNEQFF. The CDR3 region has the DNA TGTGCCAGCAGTTTCCAGACTAGCGGGAGTCACAATGAGCAGTTCTTC.

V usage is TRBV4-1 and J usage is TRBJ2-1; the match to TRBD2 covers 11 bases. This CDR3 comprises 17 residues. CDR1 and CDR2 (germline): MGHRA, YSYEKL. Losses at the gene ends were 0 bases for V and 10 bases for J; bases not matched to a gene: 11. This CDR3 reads CASSQDWGSGGAWEQFF. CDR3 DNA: TGCGCCAGCAGCCAAGATTGGGGTAGCGGGGGGGCATGGGAGCAGTTCTTC.

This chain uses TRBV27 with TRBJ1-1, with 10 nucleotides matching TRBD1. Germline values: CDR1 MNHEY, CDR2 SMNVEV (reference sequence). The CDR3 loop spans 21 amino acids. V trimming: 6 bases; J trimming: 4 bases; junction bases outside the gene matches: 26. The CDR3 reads CASRRRATTGGALREVTEAFF. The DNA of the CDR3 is TGTGCCAGCAGGCGGCGCGCGACGACAGGGGGCGCTTTACGTGAGGTCACTGAAGCTTTCTTT.

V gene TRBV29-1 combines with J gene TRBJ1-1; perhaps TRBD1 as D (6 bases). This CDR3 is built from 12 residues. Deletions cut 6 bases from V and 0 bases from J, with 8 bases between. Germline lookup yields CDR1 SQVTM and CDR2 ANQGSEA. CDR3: CSVGHMNTEAFF. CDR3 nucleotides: TGCAGCGTGGGACACATGAACACTGAAGCTTTCTTT.

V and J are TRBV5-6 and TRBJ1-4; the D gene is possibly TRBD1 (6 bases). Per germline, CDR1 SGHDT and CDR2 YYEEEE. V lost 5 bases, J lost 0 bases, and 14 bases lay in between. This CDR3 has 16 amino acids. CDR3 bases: TGTGCCAGCAGTTCGGACAGTATGGCAACTAATGAAAAACTGTTTTTT. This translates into CASSSDSMATNEKLFF.

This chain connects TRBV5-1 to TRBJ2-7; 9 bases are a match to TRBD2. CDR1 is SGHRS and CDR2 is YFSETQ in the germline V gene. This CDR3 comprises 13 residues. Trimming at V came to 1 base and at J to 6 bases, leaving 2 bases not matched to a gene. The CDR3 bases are TGCGCCAGCAGCTTGATGACTAGCGGCGAGCAGTACTTC. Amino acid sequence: CASSLMTSGEQYF.

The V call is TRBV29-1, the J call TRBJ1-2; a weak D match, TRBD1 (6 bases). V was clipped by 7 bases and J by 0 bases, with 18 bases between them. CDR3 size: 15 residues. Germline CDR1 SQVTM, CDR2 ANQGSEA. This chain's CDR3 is CSAQAPGHPNYGYTF. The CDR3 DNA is TGCAGCGCCCAAGCGCCGGGACACCCTAACTATGGCTACACCTTC.

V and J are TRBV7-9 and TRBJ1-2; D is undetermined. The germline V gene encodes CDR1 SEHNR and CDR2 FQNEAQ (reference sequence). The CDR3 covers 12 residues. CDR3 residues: CVAAFARDGYTF. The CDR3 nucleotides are TGTGTCGCAGCCTTCGCTCGGGATGGCTACACCTTC.

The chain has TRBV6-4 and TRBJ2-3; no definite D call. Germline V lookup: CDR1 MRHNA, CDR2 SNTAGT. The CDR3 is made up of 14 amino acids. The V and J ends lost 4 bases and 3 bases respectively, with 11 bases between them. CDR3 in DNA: TGTGCCAGCAGTGGTACCGAACTGACAGATACGCAGTATTTT. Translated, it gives CASSGTELTDTQYF.